The entry that follows covers one T cell receptor beta chain sequence. The table lists this clonotype with a few counts. It has no known antigen specificity. There are no base qualities to consult, and no much larger clone falls within one base. The data stem from a study of molecular identifiers for immune sequencing clone quantification (dated by TCRdb to 2016 to 2018). In terms of the full investigation: For a replicate experiment, the RNA from either 20,000 or 100,000 naive CD8 T cells was divided into five aliquots, and four of those aliquots went on to sequencing. CD8 T cells were used in a methods study to benchmark molecular-identifier clustering-based TCR repertoire sequencing (MIDCIRS) and TCR RNA copy counting. Study-wide conclusions, independent of this receptor: In CMV-specific effector cells, clones with more than 20 RNA copies contained over 98% of molecules, whereas in naive cells such clones contained under 1% of molecules. The naive libraries included spiked-in Jurkat TCR RNA (around nine copies' worth), and this Jurkat TCR RNA is not part of the donor repertoire. Modeling estimated 2.5 to 3.5 recovered TCR RNA copies per cell, compared with about 10 by digital PCR, which implies roughly 27% capture efficiency. When barcode sub-clustering was not used, chimeric consensus sequences inflated TCR diversity, with chimeras reaching as high as 47%. Spiked-in Jurkat TCR RNA equal to a single cell's worth was reported to be detectable even within 1,200,000 naive CD8 T cells. Highly expanded clone sizes could be underestimated if identical TCR molecules share a barcode.

Library generation was performed with PCR. The sequencer was a NextSeq 500. Bulk TCR libraries were prepared as previously described, using TCR primers listed in Table S5. Total RNA was purified with the Qiagen AllPrep DNA/RNA kit. Before analysis, reads from multiple sequencing runs of the same library were pooled. In the authors' own workflow: Reads were retained only if their TCR constant sequence matched exactly, and those retained reads were trimmed to 150 nt and grouped according to their 12-nt molecular barcodes. Reads inside each barcode group were sub-clustered using a 15% Levenshtein threshold, and a quality-weighted consensus sequence was constructed for each RNA molecule. Non-functional sequences were excluded, and lower-count sequences lying one edit away from another sequence were also excluded. Barcode sub-clusters with fewer than 20% of the maximum read count were removed, based on fitting two negative binomial distributions. TCRdb trimmed public reads at Q25 via fastp, called clones via MiXCR and kept in-frame beta chains. Records with the same CDR3 protein are collapsed into one entry carrying the most frequent genes and DNA. TCRdb's processing, not the authors', yielded these V and J calls. Present in this sample are approximately 630,000 distinct CDR3 sequences, 25% of which were seen just once. Jointly, the top ten make up about 0.78% of the sample.

Libraries of naive CD8 T cells were built from about 19,000 to 1,100,000 sorted cells, with 10%, 30% or 50% of the purified RNA used. On a BD FACSAria II, naive CD8 T cells were FACS-sorted as CD8+CD4-CCR7+CD45RA+ and collected into RLT Plus buffer. To test detection sensitivity, Jurkat RNA equal to ten TCR copies was added to samples of about 20,000-1,000,000 naive CD8 T cells. CD8 T cells were enriched with RosetteSep CD8+ T Cell Enrichment Cocktail and Ficoll-Paque, followed by ACK red cell lysis. The CDR3 contains 14 residues, cysteine and phenylalanine counted. Only the CDR3 DNA is retained, 42 bases long and in frame from the first base. The germline V gene yields SGHDN for CDR1 and FVKESK for CDR2. V is shortened by 5 bases, J by 1 base, and the region joining them spans 9 bases.

Recombination joined TRBV14 with TRBJ2-1; confidence is insufficient to name the D gene. The sample comprised naive CD8+ T cells from blood, with Jurkat cell RNA spiked in. Taken with the paper, the label for cell subset or site translates to: FACS-sorted CD8+CD4-CCR7+CD45RA+ naive T cells. This clonotype was obtained from a human donor in good health. Some libraries in this study had Jurkat cell RNA spiked in. The DNA is TGTGCCAGCAGCATTACGGAATCCTACAATGAGCAGTTCTTC. It specifies CASSITESYNEQFF.